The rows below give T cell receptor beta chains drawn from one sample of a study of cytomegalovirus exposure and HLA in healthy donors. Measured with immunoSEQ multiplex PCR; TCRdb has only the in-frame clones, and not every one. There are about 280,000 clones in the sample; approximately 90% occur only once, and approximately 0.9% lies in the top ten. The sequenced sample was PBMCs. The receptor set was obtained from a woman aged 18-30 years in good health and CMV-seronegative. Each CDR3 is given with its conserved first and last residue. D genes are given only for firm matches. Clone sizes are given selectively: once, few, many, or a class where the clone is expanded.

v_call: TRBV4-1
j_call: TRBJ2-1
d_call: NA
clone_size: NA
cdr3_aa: CASSQGPEQFF
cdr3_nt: TGCGCCAGCAGCCAGGGGCCTGAGCAGTTCTTC

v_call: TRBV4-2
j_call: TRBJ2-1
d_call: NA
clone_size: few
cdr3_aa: CASSRQDNEQFF
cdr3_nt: TGTGCCAGCAGCCGTCAGGACAATGAGCAGTTCTTC

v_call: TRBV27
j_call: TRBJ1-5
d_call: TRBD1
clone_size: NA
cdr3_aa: CASSPDRVRSNQPQHF
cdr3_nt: TGTGCCAGCAGCCCCGACAGGGTTCGGAGCAATCAGCCCCAGCATTTT

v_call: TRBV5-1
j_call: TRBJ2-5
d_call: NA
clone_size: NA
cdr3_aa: CASSAGQRYQETQYF
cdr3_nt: TGCGCCAGCAGCGCTGGACAGAGGTACCAAGAGACCCAGTACTTC

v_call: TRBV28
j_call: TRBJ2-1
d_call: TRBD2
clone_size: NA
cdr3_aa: CASSITLAGRRNEQFF
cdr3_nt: TGTGCCAGCAGTATAACCCTAGCGGGACGAAGGAATGAGCAGTTCTTC

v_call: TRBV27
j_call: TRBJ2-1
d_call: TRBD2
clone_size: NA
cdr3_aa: CASSPSLAGGYNEQFF
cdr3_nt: TGTGCCAGCAGCCCGTCCCTAGCGGGAGGGTACAATGAGCAGTTCTTC

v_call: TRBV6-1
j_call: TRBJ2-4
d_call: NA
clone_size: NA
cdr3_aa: CASSVWIEGKEYF
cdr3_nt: TGTGCCAGCAGTGTGTGGATCGAGGGTAAGGAGTACTTC

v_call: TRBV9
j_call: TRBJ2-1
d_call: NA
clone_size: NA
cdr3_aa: CASSETSLGLGGEQFF
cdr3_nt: TGTGCCAGCAGCGAAACTTCACTAGGTCTCGGGGGTGAGCAGTTCTTC

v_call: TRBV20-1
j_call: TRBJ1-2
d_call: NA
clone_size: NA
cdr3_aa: CSARAGVGYTF
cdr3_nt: TGCAGTGCTAGGGCAGGGGTAGGCTACACCTTC

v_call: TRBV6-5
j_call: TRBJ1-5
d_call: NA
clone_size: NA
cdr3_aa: CASSPGAGNQPQHF
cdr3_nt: TGTGCCAGCAGCCCCGGCGCGGGCAATCAGCCCCAGCATTTT

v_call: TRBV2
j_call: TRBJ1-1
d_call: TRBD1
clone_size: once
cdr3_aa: CASSDSGTGYMNTEAFF
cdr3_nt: TGTGCCAGCAGTGACAGTGGGACAGGGTATATGAACACTGAAGCTTTCTTT

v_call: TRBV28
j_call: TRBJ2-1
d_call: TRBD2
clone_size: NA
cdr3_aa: CASTLAGTSYNEQFF
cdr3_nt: TGTGCCAGCACCTTAGCGGGTACCTCCTACAATGAGCAGTTCTTC

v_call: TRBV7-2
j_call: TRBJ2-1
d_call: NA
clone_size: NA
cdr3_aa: CASSSWTTDSNIYNEQFF
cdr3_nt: TGTGCCAGCAGCTCTTGGACCACGGACTCGAATATCTACAATGAGCAGTTCTTC

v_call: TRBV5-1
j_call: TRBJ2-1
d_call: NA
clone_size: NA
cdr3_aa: CASSQDSVSSYNEQFF
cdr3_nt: TGCGCCAGCAGCCAGGACAGCGTGAGCTCCTACAATGAGCAGTTCTTC

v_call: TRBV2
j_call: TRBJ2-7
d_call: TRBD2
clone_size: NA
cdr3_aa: CASRGDYYEQYF
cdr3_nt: TGTGCCAGCAGGGGGGACTATTACGAGCAGTACTTC

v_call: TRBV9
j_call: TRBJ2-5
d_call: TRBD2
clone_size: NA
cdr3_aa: CASSVEGLVRETQYF
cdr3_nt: TGTGCCAGCAGCGTAGAGGGACTAGTGAGGGAGACCCAGTACTTC

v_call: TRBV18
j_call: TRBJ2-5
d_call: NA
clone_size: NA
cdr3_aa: CASSPGAQETQYF
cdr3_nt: TGTGCCAGCTCACCAGGGGCCCAAGAGACCCAGTACTTC

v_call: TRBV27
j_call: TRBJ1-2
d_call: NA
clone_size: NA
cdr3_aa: CASSFNPGWGYTF
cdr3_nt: TGTGCCAGCAGTTTCAACCCCGGTTGGGGCTACACCTTC

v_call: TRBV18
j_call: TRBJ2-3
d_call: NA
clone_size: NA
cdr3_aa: CASSPRRTGWSDTQYF
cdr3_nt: TGTGCCAGCTCACCACGTCGCACAGGGTGGTCAGATACGCAGTATTTT

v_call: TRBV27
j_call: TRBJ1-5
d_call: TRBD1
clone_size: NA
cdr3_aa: CASSWGGQVNQPQHF
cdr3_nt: TGTGCCAGCAGTTGGGGGGGACAGGTCAATCAGCCCCAGCATTTT

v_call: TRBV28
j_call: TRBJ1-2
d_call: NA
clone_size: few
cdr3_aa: CASSPTGYLDGYTF
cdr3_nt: TGTGCCAGCAGCCCAACAGGGTATTTAGATGGCTACACCTTC

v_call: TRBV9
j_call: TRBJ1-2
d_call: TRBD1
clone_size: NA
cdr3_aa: CASSVRTGWYYGYTF
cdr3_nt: TGTGCCAGCAGCGTAAGGACAGGGTGGTACTATGGCTACACCTTC

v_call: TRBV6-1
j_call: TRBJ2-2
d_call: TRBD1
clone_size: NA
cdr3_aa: CASRRQGTAGELFF
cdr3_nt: TGTGCCAGCAGGAGACAGGGAACGGCCGGGGAGCTGTTTTTT

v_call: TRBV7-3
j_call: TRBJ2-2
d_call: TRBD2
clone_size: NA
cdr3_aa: CASSLDPPTSGRGTGELFF
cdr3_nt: TGTGCCAGCAGCTTAGACCCCCCCACCAGCGGGAGAGGGACCGGGGAGCTGTTTTTT

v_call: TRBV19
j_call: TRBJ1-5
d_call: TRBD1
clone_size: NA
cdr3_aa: CASSTTGGISNQPQHF
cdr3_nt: TGTGCCAGTAGTACGACAGGGGGCATAAGCAATCAGCCCCAGCATTTT

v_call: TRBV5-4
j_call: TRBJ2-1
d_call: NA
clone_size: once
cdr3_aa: CASSGIRDSNEQFF
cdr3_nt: TGTGCCAGCAGCGGGATCCGGGACTCCAATGAGCAGTTCTTC

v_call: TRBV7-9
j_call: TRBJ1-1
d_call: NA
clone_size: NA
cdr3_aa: CASSLAAGRSAFF
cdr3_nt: TGTGCCAGCAGCTTAGCGGCGGGCAGATCGGCTTTCTTT

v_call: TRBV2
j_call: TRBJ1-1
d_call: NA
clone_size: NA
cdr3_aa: CASSEARSRGTEAFF
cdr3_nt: TGTGCCAGCAGTGAAGCGCGGTCGCGGGGGACTGAAGCTTTCTTT

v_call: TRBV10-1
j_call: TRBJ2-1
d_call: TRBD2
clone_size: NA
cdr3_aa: CASSFSREYHEQFF
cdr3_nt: TGCGCCAGCAGTTTTTCGCGGGAGTACCATGAGCAGTTCTTC

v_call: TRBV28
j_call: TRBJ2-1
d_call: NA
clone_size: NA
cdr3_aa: CASSLLLRGEQFF
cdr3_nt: TGTGCCAGCAGTTTACTTCTAAGAGGTGAGCAGTTCTTC

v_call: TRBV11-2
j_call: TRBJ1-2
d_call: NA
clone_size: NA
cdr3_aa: CASSSGWGYGYTF
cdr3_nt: TGTGCCAGCAGCTCAGGGTGGGGATATGGCTACACCTTC

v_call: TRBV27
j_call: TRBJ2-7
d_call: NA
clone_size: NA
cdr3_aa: CASSFPAGEQYF
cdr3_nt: TGTGCCAGCAGTTTCCCCGCAGGGGAGCAGTACTTC

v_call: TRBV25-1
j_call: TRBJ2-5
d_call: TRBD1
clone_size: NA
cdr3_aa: CASSAGGRAGETQYF
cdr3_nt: TGTGCCAGCAGTGCAGGGGGTCGAGCAGGAGAGACCCAGTACTTC

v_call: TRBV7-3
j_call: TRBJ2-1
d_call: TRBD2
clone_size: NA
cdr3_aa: CASSQDPLAGGRGEQFF
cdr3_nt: TGTGCCAGCAGCCAGGATCCCTTAGCGGGAGGCAGGGGTGAGCAGTTCTTC

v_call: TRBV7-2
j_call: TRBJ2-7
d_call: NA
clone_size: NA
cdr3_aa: CASSLGLRGGASYEQYF
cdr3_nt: TGTGCCAGCAGCTTAGGGCTTCGGGGCGGGGCTTCCTACGAGCAGTACTTC

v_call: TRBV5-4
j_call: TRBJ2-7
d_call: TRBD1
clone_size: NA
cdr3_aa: CASSPAEDRPSYEQYF
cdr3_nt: TGTGCCAGCAGCCCTGCGGAGGACAGGCCGTCCTACGAGCAGTACTTC

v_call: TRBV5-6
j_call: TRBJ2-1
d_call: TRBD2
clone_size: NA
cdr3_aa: CASSFGLAGYNEQFF
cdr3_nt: TGTGCCAGCAGCTTCGGACTAGCGGGGTACAATGAGCAGTTCTTC

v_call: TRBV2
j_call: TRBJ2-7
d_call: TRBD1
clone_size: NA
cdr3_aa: CASSEGGQAYEQYF
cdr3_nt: TGTGCCAGCAGTGAAGGGGGACAGGCCTACGAGCAGTACTTC

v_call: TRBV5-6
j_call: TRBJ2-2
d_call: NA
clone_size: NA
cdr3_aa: CASSLETETRVMSGELFF
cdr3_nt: TGTGCCAGCAGCTTGGAAACCGAGACTAGGGTCATGTCCGGGGAGCTGTTTTTT

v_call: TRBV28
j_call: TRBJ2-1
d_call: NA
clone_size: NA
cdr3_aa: CASSGTYNEQFF
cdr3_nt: TGTGCCAGCAGTGGCACCTACAATGAGCAGTTCTTC

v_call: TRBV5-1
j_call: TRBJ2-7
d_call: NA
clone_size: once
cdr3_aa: CASSLQPSSSYEQYF
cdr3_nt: TGCGCCAGCAGCTTGCAGCCTTCTAGCTCCTACGAGCAGTACTTC

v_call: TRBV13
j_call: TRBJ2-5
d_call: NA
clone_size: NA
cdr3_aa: CASSFGGSAETQYF
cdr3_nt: TGTGCCAGCAGCTTCGGTGGTAGCGCCGAGACCCAGTACTTC

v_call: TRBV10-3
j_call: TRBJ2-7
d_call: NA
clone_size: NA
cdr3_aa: CAISESLGRREQYF
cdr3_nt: TGTGCCATCAGTGAGTCGTTAGGGAGGAGGGAGCAGTACTTC

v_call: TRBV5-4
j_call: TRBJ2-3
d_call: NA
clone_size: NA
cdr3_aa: CASRPLGTDTQYF
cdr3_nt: TGTGCCAGCAGACCTCTAGGCACAGATACGCAGTATTTT

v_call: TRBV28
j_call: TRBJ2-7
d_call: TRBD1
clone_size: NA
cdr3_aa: CASGSPGQGDEQYF
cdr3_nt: TGTGCCAGCGGTTCGCCGGGACAGGGTGACGAGCAGTACTTC

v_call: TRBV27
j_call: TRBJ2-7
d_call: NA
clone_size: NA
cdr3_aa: CASSINSGSYEQYF
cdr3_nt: TGTGCCAGCAGCATAAATAGCGGATCCTACGAGCAGTACTTC

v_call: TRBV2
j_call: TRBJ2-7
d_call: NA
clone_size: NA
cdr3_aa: CASRPYRWGTYEQYF
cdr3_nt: TGTGCCAGCCGACCATACAGGTGGGGAACCTACGAGCAGTACTTC

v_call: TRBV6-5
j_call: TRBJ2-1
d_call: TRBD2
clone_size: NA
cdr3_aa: CASSRLAGYNEQFF
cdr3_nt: TGTGCCAGCAGCAGACTAGCGGGGTATAATGAGCAGTTCTTC

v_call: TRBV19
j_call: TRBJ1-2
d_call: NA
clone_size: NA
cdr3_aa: CASTSSWADPFGYTF
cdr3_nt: TGTGCCAGTACCTCCTCGTGGGCAGACCCATTTGGCTACACCTTC

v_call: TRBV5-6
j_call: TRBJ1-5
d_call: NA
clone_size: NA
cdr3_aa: CASSSGWRDQPQHF
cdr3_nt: TGTGCCAGCAGTTCGGGGTGGCGCGATCAGCCCCAGCATTTT

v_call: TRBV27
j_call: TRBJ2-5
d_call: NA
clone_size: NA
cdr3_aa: CASSFPGETQYF
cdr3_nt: TGTGCCAGCAGTTTCCCAGGAGAGACCCAGTACTTC